This T cell receptor beta chain originates from a study of metastatic and nonmetastatic thyroid tumors. Overall study context: Both malignant and benign thyroid patients supplied peripheral blood and tumor or nodule tissue samples, across which the repertoires of these patients were then compared. Study results and limitations: Significantly higher TCR beta diversity was reportedly seen in malignant thyroid tumors than benign nodules, in blood and tumor.

Every patient underwent thyroid surgery untreated. This clone was seen ten or more times. The antigen is undetermined. The authors' processing: Differences in CDR3 between clinicopathological groups were drawn on to build a classifier intended to discriminate distant-metastatic papillary thyroid cancer patients. TCRdb re-analyzed the PCR reads through MiXCR. The V and J calls follow TCRdb's processing rather than the paper's. The sample includes 90,000 or so clones, 8.6% of them seen just once. This CDR3 is 15 amino acids long. CDR1 and CDR2 from the germline V gene are ENHRY and SYGVKD. Trimming removed 2 bases from V and 5 bases from J; junction bases left unmatched: 1.

The rearrangement uses TRBV10-3 and TRBJ2-2, with TRBD2 matching over 11 bases. Sequenced material: blood. This receptor was taken from a female donor with papillary thyroid cancer or a benign thyroid nodule (not recorded which). Some clones in this sample may be carry-over from other donors' samples. The CDR3 protein is CAISETSGGTGELFF. The CDR3 nucleotides are TGTGCCATCAGTGAGACTAGCGGGGGAACCGGGGAGCTGTTTTTT.